This passage covers 7 T cell receptor beta chains from one sample sequenced in a study of shared clonotypes between healthy human individuals. Terminally differentiated effector memory CD45RA+ cells were excluded from the naive CD8 cells, which were CD45RO-negative and positively selected for CCR7. TCRdb keeps only in-frame clones here, not all; method: immunoSEQ multiplex PCR. Counted here are about 590,000 clones, nearly 97% occurring once; the ten biggest clones make up over 0.09%. Sequenced sample: naive CD8+ T cells sorted from blood. These receptor sequences come from a woman aged 25 to 39 in good health.

This clone was counted a few times. The chain employs TRBV7-9 and TRBJ2-7; 8 bases line up with TRBD1. J gave up 4 bases and V 5 bases, and 7 bases lay outside the gene matches. CDR1 is SEHNR, CDR2 FQNEAQ, per germline (reference sequence). This CDR3 is built from 14 residues. CDR3 residues: CASSATGGGYEQYF. The CDR3, as DNA: TGTGCCAGCAGCGCTACAGGGGGTGGTTACGAGCAGTACTTC.

The rearrangement uses TRBV5-6 and TRBJ2-3, with D perhaps matching TRBD2 (5 bases). V lost 7 bases to trimming and J lost 4 bases, with 10 bases between them. This CDR3 contains 12 residues. Germline values: CDR1 SGHDT, CDR2 YYEEEE. This CDR3 reads CASGPAADTQYF. The CDR3 DNA follows: TGTGCCAGCGGCCCAGCGGCAGATACGCAGTATTTT.

The chain carries TRBV11-1 and TRBJ2-1, with 7 bases matching TRBD2. Germline assignment: CDR1 SGHAT and CDR2 FQDESV (reference sequence). The V and J ends lost 4 bases and 8 bases, in that order; junction bases with no gene match: 20. This CDR3 has 18 amino acids. CDR3 region: CASSYRMRRGLPSHEQFF. The CDR3 nucleotides read TGTGCCAGCAGCTATCGGATGCGGCGGGGACTACCATCCCATGAGCAGTTCTTC.

This chain links TRBV28 with TRBJ1-2; 8 positions agree with TRBD1. The CDR3 sequence is 13 residues long. From germline, CDR1 is MDHEN and CDR2 SYDVKM. The V gene end was trimmed by 6 bases and the J gene end by 10 bases; junction bases not matched to a gene: 10. The CDR3 bases are TGTGCCAGCAGGGATGGACAGGGCACCCTCTACACCTTC. Protein sequence: CASRDGQGTLYTF.

The CDR3 nucleotides read TGCGCCAGCAGTGGGGACAGCTATGGCTACACCTTC. This encodes CASSGDSYGYTF. J is TRBJ1-2 and V is TRBV10-1; TRBD1 matches 7 bases. The junction had 0 bases not matched to a gene; V was cut back by 4 bases and J by 4 bases. In germline, CDR1 is WNHNN, CDR2 SYGVQD (reference sequence). This CDR3 spans 12 amino acids.

The rearrangement links TRBV7-8 to TRBJ2-1, with TRBD2 as a possible D gene (6 bases). Trimming took off 0 bases at V and 5 bases at J, with 26 bases between the two ends. The CDR3 length is 20 residues. Germline V lookup: CDR1 SGHVS, CDR2 FQNEAQ. CDR3 sequence (DNA): TGTGCCAGCAGCTTAGCCTGGGGGGACGTGGGCATCTTGGGACACAATGAGCAGTTCTTC. It yields the protein CASSLAWGDVGILGHNEQFF.

This clone was recorded once. The V call is TRBV6-5, the J call TRBJ1-4, with D possibly being TRBD1 (5 bases). Trimming removed 5 bases from V and 2 bases from J, with 9 bases in between. CDR3 size: 14 residues. Looked up from germline, CDR1 is MNHEY and CDR2 is SVGAGI. CDR3 residues: CASSNGGTNEKLFF. The DNA for the CDR3 is TGTGCCAGCAGTAATGGGGGGACTAATGAAAAACTGTTTTTT.